These 14 T cell receptor beta chains share one sample of origin, sequenced in a study of cytomegalovirus exposure and HLA in healthy donors. This PCR relied on a set of 60 Vbeta primers and 13 Jbeta primers. Produced via immunoSEQ multiplex PCR; TCRdb's table is partial and in-frame only. Among some 170,000 clones, around 75% were seen once, and the ten largest hold around 3%. The source material was PBMCs. The source of these receptors is a woman between 45 and 65 years old in good health and CMV-seropositive.

The chain joins TRBV19 to TRBJ2-3; the match to TRBD2 covers 14 bases. The CDR3 totals 16 residues. In germline, CDR1 is LNHDA, CDR2 SQIVND (reference sequence). V lost 4 bases to trimming and J lost 6 bases; unmatched junction nucleotides: 6. The CDR3 DNA sequence: TGTGCCAGTAGTAGAGGACTAGCGGGGGGTCAGGATACGCAGTATTTT. Amino acid sequence: CASSRGLAGGQDTQYF.

This clone was counted between two and nine times. The rearrangement uses TRBV5-4 and TRBJ1-3; TRBD1 matches 8 bases. CDR3 length equals 17 residues. Germline trimming cut 3 bases from V and 1 base from J; bases unmatched to any gene: 9. Per the germline V gene, CDR1 is SGHNT and CDR2 is YYREEE (reference sequence). The CDR3 sequence is CASSSIGQGQSGNTIYF. The CDR3 bases are TGTGCCAGCAGCTCAATAGGACAGGGACAATCTGGAAACACCATATATTTT.

The chain has TRBV19 and TRBJ1-2; possible D gene TRBD1, 6 bases. Germline V gives CDR1 LNHDA, CDR2 SQIVND (reference sequence). This CDR3 has 15 residues. V was clipped by 3 bases and J by 4 bases, with 15 bases between them. CDR3 bases: TGTGCCAGTAGTATCGGGGCAGGGGAATCCTATGGCTACACCTTC. It encodes CASSIGAGESYGYTF.

The rearrangement links TRBV7-8 to TRBJ2-7, with D maybe TRBD1 (6 bases). The CDR3 loop spans 14 amino acids. With 5 bases removed from V and 3 bases from J, the gap between germline ends came to 14 bases. The germline V gene encodes CDR1 SGHVS and CDR2 FQNEAQ. The CDR3 is CASSAPDRYYEQYF. CDR3 bases: TGTGCCAGCAGCGCCCCGGACAGATACTACGAGCAGTACTTC.

The V gene is TRBV2, the J gene TRBJ1-2; D perhaps matches TRBD1 (6 bases). This CDR3 comprises 13 residues. V lost 5 bases and J 4 bases, leaving 11 bases between the germline ends. Germline-derived CDR1 and CDR2 are SNHLY and FYNNEI. DNA for the CDR3: TGTGCCAGCAGTTTAGGCAGGGGCTATGGCTACACCTTC. Its translation is CASSLGRGYGYTF.

The CDR3 loop reads CASSPEVGYTEAFF. CDR3 in DNA: TGTGCCAGTAGTCCCGAAGTCGGGTACACTGAAGCTTTCTTT. J is TRBJ1-1 and V is TRBV19, with D hard to call. The V gene's germline CDR1 is LNHDA and CDR2 SQIVND (reference sequence). The CDR3 totals 14 residues. Deletions cut 5 bases from V and 3 bases from J, with 13 bases between.

The chain links TRBV5-1 to TRBJ2-3, with TRBD2 matching over 7 bases. The CDR3 runs 12 residues. The germline V gene encodes CDR1 SGHRS and CDR2 YFSETQ. The V and J ends lost 3 bases and 5 bases, in that order; junction bases with no gene match: 0. This CDR3 is CASSSGGDTQYF. The DNA for the CDR3 is TGCGCCAGCAGCTCGGGAGGAGATACGCAGTATTTT.

This clone has only one observation. This chain joins TRBV12-5 and TRBJ2-3; TRBD2 matches at 9 bases. The CDR3 extends over 17 amino acids. The trim removed 0 bases at V and 2 bases at J, leaving 6 bases unmatched. In germline, CDR1 is LGHNT, CDR2 FRNRAP. The DNA for the CDR3 is TGTGCTAGTGGTTTGGTACGGCTAGCGGGGACCACAGATACGCAGTATTTT. This encodes CASGLVRLAGTTDTQYF. The whole variable domain, remainder taken from reference TRBV12-5 and TRBJ2-3, is DARVTQTPRHKVTEMGQEVTMRCQPILGHNTVFWYRQTMMQGLELLAYFRNRAPLDDSGMPKDRFSAEMPDATLATLKIQPSEPRDSAVYFCASGLVRLAGTTDTQYFGPGTRLTVL.

CDR3 nucleotide sequence: TGTGCCAGCAGCAATGGGTTTGGCAGGGGAGTGTGGCATTCACCCCTCCACTTT. The encoded protein is CASSNGFGRGVWHSPLHF. This sequence joins TRBV21-1 and TRBJ1-6; TRBD1 is the table's D call and was not checked against the DNA. TRBV21-1 is a recognized pseudogene. This CDR3 comprises 18 residues.

The chain carries TRBV10-2 and TRBJ2-5; maybe TRBD1 (7 bases). The CDR3 has 12 residues. With 6 bases removed from V and 5 bases from J, the gap between germline ends came to 10 bases. Germline values: CDR1 WSHSY, CDR2 SAAADI. Here the CDR3 reads CASRSGGETQYF. The DNA of the CDR3 is TGCGCCAGCAGGTCAGGGGGGGAGACCCAGTACTTC.

The CDR3 protein is CASSVGGDEQFF. CDR3 in DNA: TGTGCCAGCAGCGTCGGAGGCGATGAGCAGTTCTTC. The rearrangement joins TRBV9 to TRBJ2-1, with D perhaps matching TRBD2 (5 bases). The CDR3 contains 12 residues. The V and J ends lost 2 bases and 8 bases respectively, with 8 bases between them. Looked up from germline, CDR1 is SGDLS and CDR2 is YYNGEE.

This clone was found a few times. V is TRBV5-4 and J is TRBJ1-1; 7 bases line up with TRBD1. Germline CDR1 and CDR2: SGHNT and YYREEE (reference sequence). The CDR3 totals 15 residues. J was trimmed by 1 base and V by 4 bases; bases with no gene match: 7. The CDR3 sequence is CASSPGGTENTEAFF. The CDR3 coding sequence is TGTGCCAGCAGCCCGGGAGGGACAGAGAACACTGAAGCTTTCTTT.

The V and J genes are TRBV19 and TRBJ1-2; a weak D match, TRBD1 (5 bases). Deletions cut 6 bases from V and 4 bases from J, with 18 bases between. Germline CDR1 and CDR2: LNHDA and SQIVND (reference sequence). The CDR3 consists of 15 residues. In DNA, the CDR3 is TGTGCCAGTAGGCAATCCGGGCGGGGGGTCTATGGCTACACCTTC. Protein product: CASRQSGRGVYGYTF.

The chain carries TRBV19 and TRBJ1-4; maybe TRBD1 (5 bases). Per germline, CDR1 LNHDA and CDR2 SQIVND (reference sequence). This CDR3 has 16 residues. The V gene lost 5 bases and the J gene lost 0 bases, with 13 bases spanning the gap. CDR3 loop: CASSPGLSATNEKLFF. CDR3 nucleotides: TGTGCCAGTAGTCCGGGACTATCGGCAACTAATGAAAAACTGTTTTTT.